Listed below are T cell receptor beta chains from one sample, sequenced in a study of shared clonotypes between healthy human individuals. The protocol was immunoSEQ multiplex PCR, while the TCRdb copy is restricted to in-frame clones and leaves out a portion. The sample has around 2,000,000 clones; approximately 94% are singletons. The specimen was naive CD8+ T cells sorted from blood. The receptors originated from a man aged 18-30 years in good health. Each CDR3 is given with its conserved first and last residue. The order of the fields is J gene, clone size, D gene, V gene, CDR3 DNA, CDR3 protein. The D gene is left open where the match is weak. Some rows have no size entry. The others give once, few or many, or a class for an expanded clone.

TRBJ2-7 once TRBD2 TRBV4-1 TGCGCCAGCAGCCAAGGACGGGGGACTACCTACGAGCAGTACTTC CASSQGRGTTYEQYF
TRBJ2-7 once TRBD1 TRBV7-9 TGTGCCAGCAGGGGGACAGGCCTAGAAAGCCTCGAGCAGTACTTC CASRGTGLESLEQYF
TRBJ2-1 . . TRBV7-2 TGTGCCAGCAGCTTAGGAGTGGGGGCTAGGTTCGATGAGCAGTTCTTC CASSLGVGARFDEQFF
TRBJ1-2 . . TRBV6-1 TGTGCCAGCAGTGAAGCGAGGGTTTCAGGGGCTAGGGGAGCCTATGGCTACACCTTC CASSEARVSGARGAYGYTF
TRBJ2-7 . TRBD2 TRBV9 TGTGCCAGCAGCAGCCAGGGACTAGCGAACGAGCAGTACTTC CASSSQGLANEQYF
TRBJ2-5 . . TRBV6-5 TGTGCCAGCAGTTACTTAGGGGAAGAGACCCAGTACTTC CASSYLGEETQYF
TRBJ2-1 . . TRBV6-1 TGTGCCAGCAGTGAAGCGCTTCCGATCAGCTCCTACAATGAGCAGTTCTTC CASSEALPISSYNEQFF
TRBJ2-3 . . TRBV27 TGTGCCAGCAGTTCGAACACAGATACGCAGTATTTT CASSSNTDTQYF
TRBJ1-1 . TRBD1 TRBV7-9 TGTGCCAGCAGCACGATCGACAGGGAACTAACTGAAGCTTTCTTT CASSTIDRELTEAFF
TRBJ2-1 . . TRBV4-1 TGCGCCAGCAGCCAAGAGGGAACCTACAATGAGCAGTTCTTC CASSQEGTYNEQFF
TRBJ2-1 . TRBD2 TRBV27 TGTGCCAGCAGTGGCACTTGGGGGGGAACTGAGCAGTTCTTC CASSGTWGGTEQFF
TRBJ1-5 . . TRBV9 TGTGCCAGCTCGGAGGGGGGGAGCAATCAGCCCCAGCATTTT CASSEGGSNQPQHF
TRBJ2-1 . . TRBV7-8 TGTGCCAGCAGCGAACCTACAGGGCTGAGCGAGCAGTTCTTC CASSEPTGLSEQFF
TRBJ2-7 few . TRBV27 TGTGCCAGCAGTTTATCCCCCCACTACGAGCAGTACTTC CASSLSPHYEQYF
TRBJ2-7 . TRBD2 TRBV28 TGTGCCAGCAGTTTAGCGGGGGGCTCCGACGAGCAGTACTTC CASSLAGGSDEQYF
TRBJ2-7 . TRBD1 TRBV6-5 TGTGCCAGCAGTTCCGACAGGGGACCGTACGAGCAGTACTTC CASSSDRGPYEQYF
TRBJ1-1 . TRBD1 TRBV11-2 TGTGCCAGCAGCTTGGAACAGGGGATTGAAGCTTTCTTT CASSLEQGIEAFF
TRBJ1-1 . . TRBV4-3 TGCGCCAGCAGTCGGGGGGTAGAGGGGATGAACACTGAAGCTTTCTTT CASSRGVEGMNTEAFF
TRBJ2-7 . . TRBV20-1 TGCAGTGCTAGTTCAGGGTACGAGCAGTACTTC CSASSGYEQYF
TRBJ2-7 . . TRBV30 TGTGCCTGGAGTGTACCGGGGGAGCAGTACTTC CAWSVPGEQYF
TRBJ1-3 . . TRBV7-3 TGTGCCAGCAGCTCCCCACCAGGGACCCGCTCTGGAAACACCATATATTTT CASSSPPGTRSGNTIYF
TRBJ2-1 . TRBD2 TRBV4-1 TGCGCCAGCAGCCAAGTGACGACTAGCCGACGGGAAGAGCAGTTCTTC CASSQVTTSRREEQFF
TRBJ2-7 . . TRBV7-9 TGTGCCAGCAGCTTCAACCCTCAGGGCTACGAGCAGTACTTC CASSFNPQGYEQYF
TRBJ2-7 once . TRBV10-1 TGCGCCAGCAGCCATAGCTCGTACGAGCAGTACTTC CASSHSSYEQYF
TRBJ2-7 . . TRBV19 TGTGCCAGTAGTATTGGTTTGAGGGGCGAGCAGTACTTC CASSIGLRGEQYF
TRBJ2-2 . TRBD1 TRBV7-9 TGTGCCAGCAGCCTATACACAGGGGGTGCCGGGGAGCTGTTTTTT CASSLYTGGAGELFF
TRBJ2-7 once . TRBV21-1 TGTGCCAGCAGCAAAGACGGACAGGGGGCGACCAACCGTAGCTCCTACGAGCAGTACTTC CASSKDGQGATNRSSYEQYF
TRBJ2-3 . . TRBV5-1 TGCGCCAGCAGCTTGGCGGGAGTCCCAGATACGCAGTATTTT CASSLAGVPDTQYF
TRBJ1-2 . . TRBV13 TGTGCCAGCAGCTTCGATGCCCTAACCGACCAGGACTATGGCTACACCTTC CASSFDALTDQDYGYTF
TRBJ2-7 . . TRBV30 TGTGCCTGGAGTGACTCGATCTACGAGCAGTACTTC CAWSDSIYEQYF
TRBJ1-1 . . TRBV9 TGTGCCAGCAGCGCAACAGGGAACACTGAAGCTTTCTTT CASSATGNTEAFF
TRBJ1-6 . TRBD1 TRBV9 TGTGCCAGCAGCGGGACCCTCGGGACAGTGGGCAATTCACCCCTCCACTTT CASSGTLGTVGNSPLHF
TRBJ1-1 . TRBD1 TRBV13 TGTGCCAGCAGCTTAGACCGGACAGGGCAAGCTTTCTTT CASSLDRTGQAFF
TRBJ2-1 . TRBD1 TRBV4-1 TGCGCCAGCAGCCAAGAGCACAGGGGGGCGAACTACAATGAGCAGTTCTTC CASSQEHRGANYNEQFF
TRBJ1-3 . . TRBV7-9 TGTGCCAGCAGCCCGATCGGCACCTCTGGAAACACCATATATTTT CASSPIGTSGNTIYF
TRBJ1-6 once . TRBV27 TGTGCCAGCAGTTTATACTATAATTCACCCCTCCACTTT CASSLYYNSPLHF
TRBJ2-5 . . TRBV27 TGTGCCAGCAAAATGCAAGAGACCCAGTACTTC CASKMQETQYF
TRBJ2-3 . TRBD2 TRBV10-3 TGTGCCATCAGGCGGACTAGCGGCACTAGCACAGATACGCAGTATTTT CAIRRTSGTSTDTQYF
TRBJ2-3 . . TRBV2 TGTGCCAGGTTAGCGGAATTGACAGATACGCAGTATTTT CARLAELTDTQYF
TRBJ2-1 . TRBD2 TRBV29-1 TGCAGCGTTGGGGGGACTAGCGGGTACAATGAGCAGTTCTTC CSVGGTSGYNEQFF